The 4 T cell receptor beta chains reported below all come from one sample, sequenced in a study of CD8 T cells in Susac syndrome. Reverse transcription of roughly 0.45 to 1 ug RNA used random hexamers. TCRdb re-derived calls from the immunoSEQ multiplex PCR reads in MiXCR, one entry per CDR3 protein. The sample records 200,000 to 250,000 distinct CDR3 sequences, roughly nine tenths being singletons. The sample consisted of CD8+ T cells from PBMCs. The receptor source for this set is a human donor with multiple sclerosis.

Here the CDR3 reads CASSRLSYGYTF. DNA of the CDR3: TGTGCCAGTAGCCGCCTCAGCTATGGCTACACCTTC. The V call is TRBV19, the J call TRBJ1-2, with D hard to call. Germline lookup yields CDR1 LNHDA and CDR2 SQIVND (reference sequence). The CDR3 extends over 12 amino acids. With 6 bases removed from V and 4 bases from J, the gap between germline ends came to 9 bases.

The chain combines TRBV12-3 or TRBV12-4 with TRBJ2-7, with 7 bases matching TRBD2. This CDR3 contains 20 residues. V lost 5 bases to trimming and J lost 7 bases; unmatched junction nucleotides: 29. The DNA for the CDR3 is TGTGCCAGCAGTCCCCCCGGCCACTACAAACCCCGGGAGCGGGACTGGGAGCAGTACTTC. It encodes CASSPPGHYKPRERDWEQYF.

The V gene is TRBV29-1, the J gene TRBJ2-2, with D perhaps matching TRBD1 (6 bases). Germline V gives CDR1 SQVTM, CDR2 ANQGSEA. This CDR3 comprises 13 residues. Trimming removed 6 bases from V and 2 bases from J, with 10 bases in between. As DNA, the CDR3 is TGCAGCGTGGGTGGGACAAACACCGGGGAGCTGTTTTTT. Amino acids: CSVGGTNTGELFF.

This chain joins TRBV20-1 and TRBJ2-2; D ambiguous. Trimming took off 0 bases at V and 7 bases at J, with 9 bases between the two ends. Germline CDR1 DFQATT, CDR2 SNEGSKA (reference sequence). The CDR3 runs 13 residues. The CDR3 DNA reads TGCAGTGCTAGAGATCTCTGGGGCGGGGAGCTGTTTTTT. Protein sequence: CSARDLWGGELFF.